The clone carrying this TCR beta chain was detected ten times or more. This record comes from a study of molecular identifiers for immune sequencing clone quantification. There are 14 residues in the CDR3. V dropped 5 bases and J dropped 0 bases, with 7 bases sitting between them. Germline CDR1 is MNHEY and CDR2 is SMNVEV (reference sequence). MiXCR, applied by TCRdb to the PCR reads, yields one record per CDR3 protein. The sample lists approximately 37,000 distinct CDR3 sequences; 19% were seen once. The chain couples TRBV27 to TRBJ2-2; D unresolved. Sequencing was carried out using naive CD8+ T cells from blood, with Jurkat cell RNA spiked in. Subset given: FACS-sorted CD8+CD4-CCR7+CD45RA+ naive T cells. The sequence was collected from a human donor in good health. Some libraries in this study had Jurkat cell RNA spiked in. CDR3 loop: CASSPRPNTGELFF. DNA for the CDR3: TGTGCCAGCAGTCCTCGACCGAACACCGGGGAGCTGTTTTTT.